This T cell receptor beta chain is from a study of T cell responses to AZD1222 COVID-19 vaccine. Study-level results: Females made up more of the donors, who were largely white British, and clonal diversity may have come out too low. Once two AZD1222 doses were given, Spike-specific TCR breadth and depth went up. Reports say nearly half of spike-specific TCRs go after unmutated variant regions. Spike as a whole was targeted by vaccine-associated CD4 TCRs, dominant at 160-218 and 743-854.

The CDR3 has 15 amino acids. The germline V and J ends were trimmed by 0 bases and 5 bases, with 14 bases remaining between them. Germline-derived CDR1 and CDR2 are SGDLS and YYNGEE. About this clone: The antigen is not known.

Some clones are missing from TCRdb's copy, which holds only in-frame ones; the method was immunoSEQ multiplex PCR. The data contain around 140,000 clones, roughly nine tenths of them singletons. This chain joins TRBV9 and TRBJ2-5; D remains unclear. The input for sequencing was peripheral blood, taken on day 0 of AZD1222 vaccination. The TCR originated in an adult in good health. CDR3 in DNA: TGTGCCAGCAGCGTAGTGGTCTTTTTACGGGAGACCCAGTACTTC. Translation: CASSVVVFLRETQYF.